This T cell receptor (beta chain) comes out of a study of long-term antiretroviral therapy in people with HIV. CDR1 SGHDT and CDR2 YYEEEE come from the germline V gene. V lost 6 bases, J lost 6 bases, and 10 bases stayed unmatched. This CDR3 contains 14 residues. About this clone itself: Its antigen is unknown.

Treatment locations for all participants with HIV were in the United States. Run at survey level, the immunoSEQ assay was version v3.0. Using immunoSEQ multiplex PCR, the repertoire was profiled, and TCRdb retains in-frame clones only, with some absent. The sample holds tens of thousands of clones; 80% to 90% are singletons and the top ten take 2% to 2.5%. Notes on the study in general: Possibly under older ART regimens, blood was drawn between about 2003 and 2018.

The chain carries TRBV5-6 and TRBJ2-7, with 9 bases that match TRBD1. The source of this sequence is a man between 45 and 60 years old with HIV. The starting material was unsorted PBMCs, obtained 3 years after starting antiretroviral therapy. CDR3: CASISRLQGAEQYF. CDR3 coding DNA: TGTGCCAGCATCAGTCGATTACAGGGGGCCGAGCAGTACTTC.